This TCR beta chain comes out of a study of blood T cell repertoires in COVID-19. Study-wide context: COVID-19 samples, acute and convalescent, were from the United States, Italy and Spain. PBMCs, B-cell-depleted T cells, or T cells were the source of the cDNA or gDNA that made up the material.

Germline V CDR1 and CDR2: SGHRS, YFSETQ. V lost 0 bases and J 5 bases, leaving 11 bases between the germline ends. This CDR3 spans 15 amino acids. Per the study methods: How many nucleated cells were present was estimated from reference gene primer amplification. Assay: immunoSEQ multiplex PCR; the TCRdb copy retains only in-frame clones and omits some. V, J and clone size were drawn from that table, and D and trimming were deduced from the DNA. The sample holds some 44,000 clones, roughly 87% seen once. This clone came up once. The chain joins TRBV5-1 to TRBJ2-2; D may be TRBD1 (6 bases). The material sequenced was peripheral blood. The TCR comes from a woman aged 55 to 70 with acute or convalescent COVID-19. CDR3 nucleotides: TGCGCCAGCAGCTTGGGACAGACAGGAACCGGGGAGCTGTTTTTT. This gives the protein CASSLGQTGTGELFF. Full variable domain (outside the CDR3, taken from reference TRBV5-1 and TRBJ2-2): KAGVTQTPRYLIKTRGQQVTLSCSPISGHRSVSWYQQTPGQGLQFLFEYFSETQRNKGNFPGRFSGRQFSNSRSEMNVSTLELGDSALYLCASSLGQTGTGELFFGEGSRLTVL.